Given below is one TCR beta chain in context. This entry is derived from a study of T-cell memory formation after mild COVID-19. TCRdb re-called the 5' RACE reads with MiXCR, one entry per CDR3 protein. The sample lists about 270,000 distinct CDR3 sequences, under 20% occurring once. CDR1 and CDR2 from the germline V gene are MNHEY and SVGAGI. V was trimmed by 4 bases and J by 1 base, leaving 11 bases between them. The CDR3 is made up of 15 amino acids. The source is a man aged 18-30 years who had mild COVID-19 (a few samples of this study predate the infection). Cell type and time point are not known. Source material: PBMCs or a T cell subset sorted from them (not recorded which). The chain links TRBV6-5 to TRBJ1-3; no reliable D call. For the CDR3, the DNA is TGTGCCAGCAGTTCCAAGACCGCGTCTGGAAACACCATATATTTT. It codes for CASSSKTASGNTIYF.